This passage covers 18 T cell receptor beta chains from one sample sequenced in a study of blood T cells in healthy people across ages. For the second PCR, which ran for roughly 6 to 11 cycles, a sample-barcoded 5' primer and a J-beta primer mix were used. TCRdb called the 5' RACE reads again in MiXCR, with one record for every CDR3 protein. The data hold around 870,000 distinct CDR3 sequences, with about 30% observed a single time. The sample comprised blood. The receptors shown here come from a woman aged 80 or over in good health.

The chain couples TRBV20-1 to TRBJ2-1, with D maybe TRBD1 (5 bases). CDR1 DFQATT and CDR2 SNEGSKA come from the germline V gene (reference sequence). This CDR3 contains 13 residues. The V and J ends lost 4 bases and 13 bases respectively, with 20 bases between them. This CDR3 is CSANRQGQETQFF. The CDR3 nucleotides read TGCAGTGCTAATCGGCAGGGCCAAGAGACTCAGTTCTTC.

This clonotype has at least ten counts. This sequence joins TRBV5-1 and TRBJ2-3; 9 bases line up with TRBD1. The CDR3 spans 17 residues. CDR1 and CDR2 from the germline V gene are SGHRS and YFSETQ. J was trimmed by 5 bases and V by 3 bases; bases with no gene match: 13. Here the CDR3 DNA reads TGCGCCAGCAGCTCCGCCAAAACAGGGGGCCCCTTAGATACGCAGTATTTT. Protein: CASSSAKTGGPLDTQYF.

The CDR3 DNA follows: TGTGCCAGCAGCTTAGCCGCGGTGGGCGAGCAGTACTTC. Residues: CASSLAAVGEQYF. This rearrangement joins TRBV7-2 to TRBJ2-7; D not resolved. Germline V gives CDR1 SGHTA, CDR2 FQGNSA. Trimming removed 0 bases from V and 6 bases from J, with 9 bases in between. The CDR3 has 13 residues.

The gene calls are TRBV6-2 or TRBV6-3 and TRBJ2-2; D is unresolved. This CDR3 spans 17 amino acids. Trimming shortened V by 4 bases and J by 1 base, and 16 bases separated the two germline ends. From germline, CDR1 is MNHEY and CDR2 SVGEGT. CDR3 bases: TGTGCCAGCAGTTTCCGAGACGTCCATCAGAACACCGGGGAGCTGTTTTTT. Translated, it gives CASSFRDVHQNTGELFF.

This clonotype has only a few counts. Given a much more abundant clone one base away, this may be a read error. V usage is TRBV7-2 and J usage is TRBJ2-3; D tentatively fits TRBD1 or TRBD2 (6 bases each). Trimming took off 4 bases at V and 6 bases at J, with 14 bases between the two ends. CDR1 and CDR2 from the germline V gene are SGHTA and FQGNSA. The length of the CDR3 is 14 residues. CDR3 residues: CASSWRGSVDTQYF. The CDR3 coding sequence is TGTGCCAGCAGCTGGAGGGGGAGCGTGGATACGCAGTATTTT.

This clonotype was recorded once. This may stem from a read error, because a much larger clone lies one nucleotide away. V gene TRBV7-2 combines with J gene TRBJ1-4; a weak D match, TRBD1 (5 bases). Germline V lookup: CDR1 SGHTA, CDR2 FQGNSA. The CDR3 runs 15 residues. As DNA, the CDR3 is TGTGCCAGCAGCCCCGGGGACGCAACTAATGAAAAACGGTTTTTT. Translated: CASSPGDATNEKRFF. The full variable domain, its missing parts supplied by reference TRBV7-2 and TRBJ1-4, is GAGVSQSPSNKVTEKGKDVELRCDPISGHTALYWYRQSLGQGLEFLIYFQGNSAPDKSGLPSDRFSAERTGGSVSTLTIQRTQQEDSAVYLCASSPGDATNEKRFFGSGTQLSVL.

A few counts support this clonotype. The chain combines TRBV6-2 or TRBV6-3 with TRBJ1-1; D not resolved. CDR1 is MNHEY, CDR2 SVGEGT, per germline. CDR3 length: 15 residues. The V end lost 5 bases, the J end lost 2 bases, and 15 bases lay between the germline ends. CDR3 sequence: CASSPWRVVNTEAFF. CDR3 nucleotides: TGTGCCAGCAGTCCCTGGAGGGTAGTAAACACTGAAGCTTTCTTT.

This clonotype was counted at least ten times. The chain uses TRBV29-1 and TRBJ1-5; D is unresolved. The CDR3 loop spans 14 amino acids. V was clipped by 0 bases and J by 4 bases, with 10 bases between them. Per germline, CDR1 SQVTM and CDR2 ANQGSEA. The CDR3 loop reads CSVEDACRNQPQHF. CDR3 nucleotides: TGCAGCGTTGAAGACGCGTGTAGGAATCAGCCCCAGCATTTT. The whole variable domain, filled in from reference TRBV29-1 and TRBJ1-5, reads SAVISQKPSRDICQRGTSLTIQCQVDSQVTMMFWYRQQPGQSLTLIATANQGSEATYESGFVIDKFPISRPNLTFSTLTVSNMSPEDSSIYLCSVEDACRNQPQHFGDGTRLSIL.

This clonotype was observed many times. This rearrangement joins TRBV7-2 to TRBJ2-5; 7 bases align to TRBD1. Germline V CDR1 and CDR2: SGHTA, FQGNSA. The CDR3 is 13 amino acids. Unmatched junction bases numbered 9, after V lost 10 bases and J lost 4 bases. The DNA of the CDR3 is TGTGCCACCTGCGGACAGGCCGGAGAGACCCAGTACTTC. It specifies CATCGQAGETQYF.

The sample holds many counts of this clonotype. This sequence may be a read error, since a much larger clone differs from it by one base. The V and J genes are TRBV20-1 and TRBJ2-5, with TRBD2 matching over 9 bases. The CDR3 is made up of 15 amino acids. The V and J ends lost 0 bases and 11 bases, in that order; junction bases with no gene match: 13. CDR1 and CDR2 (germline): DFQATT, SNEGSKA (reference sequence). The CDR3 DNA sequence: TGCAGTGCTAGAGATGCACGGACTAGCGACAAACGGCAGTACTTC. Amino acid sequence: CSARDARTSDKRQYF.

This clonotype came up many times. This sequence joins TRBV6-2 or TRBV6-3 and TRBJ2-6; D uncertain. Trimming shortened V by 4 bases and J by 6 bases, and 13 bases separated the two germline ends. This CDR3 spans 15 amino acids. Germline lookup yields CDR1 MNHEY and CDR2 SVGEGT. The CDR3 is CASSSTPVEANVLTF. CDR3 DNA sequence: TGTGCCAGCAGTTCCACCCCCGTTGAGGCCAACGTCCTGACTTTC.

This clonotype has at least ten counts. This CDR3 is CASSTGTPEETQYF. The CDR3 coding sequence is TGTGCCAGCAGTACGGGGACACCAGAAGAGACCCAGTACTTC. The chain is built from TRBV6-1 and TRBJ2-5; tentative D call: TRBD1 (6 bases). CDR1 MNHNS and CDR2 SASEGT come from the germline V gene. V lost 5 bases to trimming and J lost 3 bases, with 13 bases between them. CDR3 length: 14 amino acids.

This clonotype was recorded many times. The V and J genes are TRBV5-1 and TRBJ2-4; possibly TRBD2 for D (6 bases). The germline V gene has CDR1 SGHRS and CDR2 YFSETQ. Trimming removed 4 bases from V and 0 bases from J, with 14 bases in between. This CDR3 is 16 amino acids long. CDR3 nucleotide sequence: TGCGCCAGCAGCCCTGGGACTCATCAAGCCAAAAACATTCAGTACTTC. Translated: CASSPGTHQAKNIQYF.

About this clonotype: Sequence at one end of the junction differs from germline and may be a read error. The rearrangement links TRBV28 to TRBJ1-2; D call uncertain. Germline V gives CDR1 MDHEN, CDR2 SYDVKM. The CDR3 is 10 residues long. For the CDR3, the DNA is TGTGCCGGCAGTTCACGTGGCTACACCTTC. As protein: CAGSSRGYTF.

Only a few counts were recorded for this clonotype. The CDR3 region is CASSPPQVITEAFF. The CDR3 nucleotides are TGTGCCAGCTCACCACCGCAGGTAATAACTGAAGCTTTCTTT. V usage is TRBV18 and J usage is TRBJ1-1; no clear D gene. In germline, CDR1 is KGHSH, CDR2 LQKENI. The CDR3 consists of 14 residues. Trimming took off 0 bases at V and 5 bases at J, with 10 bases between the two ends.

The CDR3 here is CASSTAQGLAGGRGRQYF. The CDR3 nucleotides read TGTGCCAGCAGCACAGCCCAGGGACTAGCGGGGGGGCGTGGGAGGCAGTATTTT. J is TRBJ2-3 and V is TRBV7-2, with 16 bases identical to TRBD2. J gave up 11 bases and V 5 bases, and 16 bases lay outside the gene matches. Germline-derived CDR1 and CDR2 are SGHTA and FQGNSA. The CDR3 contains 18 residues. Based on the CDR3 plus reference TRBV7-2 and TRBJ2-3, the full variable domain is GAGVSQSPSNKVTEKGKDVELRCDPISGHTALYWYRQSLGQGLEFLIYFQGNSAPDKSGLPSDRFSAERTGGSVSTLTIQRTQQEDSAVYLCASSTAQGLAGGRGRQYFGPGTRLTVL.

This clonotype was recorded only once. With a much larger clone just one base away, this may be a read error. The rearrangement links TRBV29-1 to TRBJ1-2, with a tentative D call TRBD1 (5 bases). CDR3 length: 15 residues. CDR1 SQVTM and CDR2 ANQGSEA come from the germline V gene. The CDR3 nucleotides are TGCGGCGTTGAAGATCTAGGGGACTTACGGTATGGCTACACCTTC. This encodes CGVEDLGDLRYGYTF.

This clonotype was observed a single time. A single base separates this from a much larger clone, so it may be a read error. V gene TRBV25-1 combines with J gene TRBJ2-6; D tentatively fits TRBD1 or TRBD2 (5 bases each). The CDR3 runs to 16 residues. Germline V gene data show CDR1 as MGHDK and CDR2 as SYGVNS. CDR3 in DNA: TGTGCCAGCAGTGACCGGAGCATCACCGGGGCCAACGTCCGGACTTTC. Translation: CASSDRSITGANVRTF.